This T cell receptor (beta chain) was captured by sequencing in a study of radiation and T cells in renal cell carcinoma. Time point indicated: blood 4 weeks post-SBRT, at nephrectomy. Treatment denoted: 15 Gy SBRT to primary tumor, nephrectomy 4 weeks later. Sequencing used immunoSEQ multiplex PCR; TCRdb keeps in-frame clones, though not all of them. The sample carries under 200,000 clones, roughly nine tenths recorded once. The CDR3 has 15 amino acids. Per the germline V gene, CDR1 is ENHRY and CDR2 is SYGVKD. Trimming cost V 3 bases and J 7 bases, with 13 bases left between them. The sample consisted of blood, taken from a patient whose treatment included radiotherapy and nephrectomy. The chain is built from TRBV10-3 and TRBJ1-6; D is ambiguous. The clonotype originates from a woman aged 45-59 years with renal cell carcinoma. The CDR3 protein is CAISERATGNSPLHF. CDR3 nucleotides: TGTGCCATCAGTGAAAGGGCGACTGGGAATTCACCCCTCCACTTT.